The clone carrying this T cell receptor (beta chain) was seen ten or more times. The antigen remains unidentified. Amplification of TCR beta CDR3 regions used RNA transcripts. RT-PCR in the first round used HTBI primers; a second-round multiplex PCR followed. TCRdb re-derived calls from the multiplex PCR reads in MiXCR, one entry per CDR3 protein. This sample has hundreds of thousands of distinct CDR3 sequences, with 20% to 25% found just once. The data stem from a study of Graves' ophthalmopathy and Graves' hyperthyroidism. Overall study results and limits: The model predicted progression of ophthalmopathy with a sensitivity of roughly 70%, and its specificity was about 76%.

The CDR3 consists of 15 residues. V was pared by 0 bases and J by 5 bases, with 13 bases between. Germline assignment: CDR1 MNHEY and CDR2 SVGAGI. This chain links TRBV6-5 with TRBJ1-1; no firm D call. The sequencing input was peripheral blood. The sequence derives from a woman younger than 35 with stable Graves' hyperthyroidism. Some clones in this sample may be carry-over from other donors' samples. CDR3 protein: CASSYSNGVGTEAFF. In nucleotides, the CDR3 is TGTGCCAGCAGTTACTCGAATGGGGTCGGGACTGAAGCTTTCTTT.